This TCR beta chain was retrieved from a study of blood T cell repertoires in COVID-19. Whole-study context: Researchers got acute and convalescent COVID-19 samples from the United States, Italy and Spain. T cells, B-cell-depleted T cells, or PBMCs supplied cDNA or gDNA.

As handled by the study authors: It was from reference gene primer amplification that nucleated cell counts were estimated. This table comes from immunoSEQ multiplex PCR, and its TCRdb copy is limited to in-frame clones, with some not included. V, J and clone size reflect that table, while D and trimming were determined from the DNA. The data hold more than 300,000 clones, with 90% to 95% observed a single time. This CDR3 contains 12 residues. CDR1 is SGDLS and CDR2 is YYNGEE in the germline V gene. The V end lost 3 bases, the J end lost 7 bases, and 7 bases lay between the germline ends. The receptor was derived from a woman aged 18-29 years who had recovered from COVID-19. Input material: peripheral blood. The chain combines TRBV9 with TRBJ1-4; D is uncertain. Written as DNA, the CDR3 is TGTGCCAGCAGCGCCCCGCGTGAAAAACTGTTTTTT. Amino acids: CASSAPREKLFF.